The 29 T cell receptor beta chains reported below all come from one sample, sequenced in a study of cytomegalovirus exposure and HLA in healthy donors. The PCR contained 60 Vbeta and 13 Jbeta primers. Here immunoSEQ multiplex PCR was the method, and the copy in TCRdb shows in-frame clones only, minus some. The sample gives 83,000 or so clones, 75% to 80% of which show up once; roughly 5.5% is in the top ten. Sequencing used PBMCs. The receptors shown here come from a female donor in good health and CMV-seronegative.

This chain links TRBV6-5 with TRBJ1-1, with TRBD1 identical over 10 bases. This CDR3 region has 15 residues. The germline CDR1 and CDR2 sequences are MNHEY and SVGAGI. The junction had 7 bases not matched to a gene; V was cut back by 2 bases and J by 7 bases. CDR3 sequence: CASSYTRTGGVEAFF. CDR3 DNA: TGTGCCAGCAGTTACACTAGGACAGGGGGGGTTGAAGCTTTCTTT.

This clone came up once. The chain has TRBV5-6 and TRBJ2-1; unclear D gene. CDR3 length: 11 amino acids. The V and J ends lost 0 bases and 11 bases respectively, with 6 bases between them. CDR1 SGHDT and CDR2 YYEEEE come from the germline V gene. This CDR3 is CASSLGRQQFF. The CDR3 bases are TGTGCCAGCAGCTTGGGGCGGCAGCAGTTCTTC.

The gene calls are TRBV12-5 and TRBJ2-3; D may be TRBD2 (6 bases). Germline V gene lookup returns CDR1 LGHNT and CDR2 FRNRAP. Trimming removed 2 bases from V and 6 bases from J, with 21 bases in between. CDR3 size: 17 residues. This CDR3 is CASGLPPTGVLPDTQYF. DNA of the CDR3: TGTGCTAGTGGTTTGCCTCCCACGGGAGTCCTCCCGGATACGCAGTATTTT.

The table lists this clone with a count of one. CDR3 DNA: TGTGCCAGCAGCGTAGCTACGGGGGCTGAAGCTTTCTTT. It specifies CASSVATGAEAFF. The chain couples TRBV9 to TRBJ1-1; D is perhaps TRBD1 (5 bases). Germline values: CDR1 SGDLS, CDR2 YYNGEE. This CDR3 spans 13 amino acids. V was trimmed by 0 bases and J by 6 bases, leaving 9 bases between them.

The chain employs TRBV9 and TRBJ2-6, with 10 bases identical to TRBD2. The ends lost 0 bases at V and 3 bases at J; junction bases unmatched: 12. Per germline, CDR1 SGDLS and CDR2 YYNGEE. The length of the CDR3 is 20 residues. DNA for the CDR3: TGTGCCAGCAGCGTAGGGCTAGCGGGGGCCCCCGAAGGTGGGGCCAACGTCCTGACTTTC. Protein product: CASSVGLAGAPEGGANVLTF.

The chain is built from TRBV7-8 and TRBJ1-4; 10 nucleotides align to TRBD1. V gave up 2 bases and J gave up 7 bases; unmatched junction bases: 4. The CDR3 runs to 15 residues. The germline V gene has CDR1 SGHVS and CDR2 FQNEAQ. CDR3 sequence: CASSLRQGAFEKLFF. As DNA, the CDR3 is TGTGCCAGCAGCTTAAGACAGGGGGCTTTTGAAAAACTGTTTTTT.

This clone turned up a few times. The CDR3 here is CASILRGFNQPQHF. As DNA, the CDR3 is TGTGCCAGCATCCTAAGGGGCTTCAATCAGCCCCAGCATTTT. The V call is TRBV6-1, the J call TRBJ1-5; a weak D match, TRBD1 (5 bases). CDR1 and CDR2 (germline): MNHNS, SASEGT. This CDR3 has 14 amino acids. V lost 7 bases and J lost 3, with 13 bases in between.

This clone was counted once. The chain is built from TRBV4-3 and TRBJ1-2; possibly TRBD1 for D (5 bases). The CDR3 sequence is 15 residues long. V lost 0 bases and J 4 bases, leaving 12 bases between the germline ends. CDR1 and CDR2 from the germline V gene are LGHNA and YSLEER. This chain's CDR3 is CASSQELGVPYGYTF. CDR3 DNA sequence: TGCGCCAGCAGCCAAGAGCTAGGGGTCCCCTATGGCTACACCTTC.

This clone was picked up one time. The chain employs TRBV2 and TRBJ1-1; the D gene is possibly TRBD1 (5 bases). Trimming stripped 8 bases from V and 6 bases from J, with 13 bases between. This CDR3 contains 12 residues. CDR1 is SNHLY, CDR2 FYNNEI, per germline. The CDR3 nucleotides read TGTGCCAGCGGGTCAGGGAGGGCTGAAGCTTTCTTT. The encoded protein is CASGSGRAEAFF.

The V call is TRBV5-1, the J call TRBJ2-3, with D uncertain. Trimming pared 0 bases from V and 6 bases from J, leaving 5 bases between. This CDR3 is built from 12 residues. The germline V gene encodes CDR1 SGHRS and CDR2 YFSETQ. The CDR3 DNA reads TGCGCCAGCAGCTTGGCCCGGGATACGCAGTATTTT. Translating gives CASSLARDTQYF.

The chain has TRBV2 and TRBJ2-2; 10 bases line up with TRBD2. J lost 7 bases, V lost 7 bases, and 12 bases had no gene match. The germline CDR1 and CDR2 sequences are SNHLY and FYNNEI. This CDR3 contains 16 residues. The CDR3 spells CASTPGERGGGGELFF. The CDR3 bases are TGTGCCAGCACCCCCGGGGAGCGGGGGGGAGGCGGGGAGCTGTTTTTT.

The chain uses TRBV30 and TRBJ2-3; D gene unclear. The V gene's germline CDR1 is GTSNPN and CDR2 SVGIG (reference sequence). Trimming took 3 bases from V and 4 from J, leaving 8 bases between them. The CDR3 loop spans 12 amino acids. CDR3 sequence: CAWSPPADTQYF. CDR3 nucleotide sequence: TGTGCCTGGAGCCCCCCTGCAGATACGCAGTATTTT.

CDR3 DNA sequence: TGCGCCAGCAATCCGACAGGGGTGGAGGGGAACACTGAAGCTTTCTTT. It encodes CASNPTGVEGNTEAFF. The V call is TRBV5-1, the J call TRBJ1-1, with 8 bases aligning to TRBD1. CDR3 length: 16 amino acids. The germline CDR1 and CDR2 sequences are SGHRS and YFSETQ. With 6 bases clipped from V and 1 base from J, the junction kept 11 bases outside the gene matches. Filled out from reference TRBV5-1 and TRBJ1-1, the complete variable domain reads KAGVTQTPRYLIKTRGQQVTLSCSPISGHRSVSWYQQTPGQGLQFLFEYFSETQRNKGNFPGRFSGRQFSNSRSEMNVSTLELGDSALYLCASNPTGVEGNTEAFFGQGTRLTVV.

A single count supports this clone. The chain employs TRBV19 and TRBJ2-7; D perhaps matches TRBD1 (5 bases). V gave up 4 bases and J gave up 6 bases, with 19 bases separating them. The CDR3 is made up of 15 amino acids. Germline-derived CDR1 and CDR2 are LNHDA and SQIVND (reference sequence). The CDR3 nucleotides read TGTGCCAGTAGTACCTCCCCTGGGGCGAACAGCGAGCAGTACTTC. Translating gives CASSTSPGANSEQYF.

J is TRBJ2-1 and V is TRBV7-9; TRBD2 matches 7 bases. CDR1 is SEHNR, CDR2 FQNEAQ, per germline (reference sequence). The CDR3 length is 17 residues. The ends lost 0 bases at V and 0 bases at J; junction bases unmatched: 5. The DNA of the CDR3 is TGTGCCAGCAGCTTAGCGGGGCGGGAGAGCTCCTACAATGAGCAGTTCTTC. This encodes CASSLAGRESSYNEQFF.

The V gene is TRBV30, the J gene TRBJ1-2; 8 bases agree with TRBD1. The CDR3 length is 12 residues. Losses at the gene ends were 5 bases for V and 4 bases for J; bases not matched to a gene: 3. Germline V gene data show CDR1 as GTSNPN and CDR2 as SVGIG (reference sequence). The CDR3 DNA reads TGTGCCTGGTGGGGACAGGTCTATGGCTACACCTTC. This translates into CAWWGQVYGYTF.

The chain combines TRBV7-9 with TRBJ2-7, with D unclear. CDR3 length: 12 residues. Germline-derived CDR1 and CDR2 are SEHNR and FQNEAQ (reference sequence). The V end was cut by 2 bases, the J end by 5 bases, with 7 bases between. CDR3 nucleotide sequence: TGTGCCAGCAGCTTAAGGCAGGACGAGCAGTACTTC. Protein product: CASSLRQDEQYF.

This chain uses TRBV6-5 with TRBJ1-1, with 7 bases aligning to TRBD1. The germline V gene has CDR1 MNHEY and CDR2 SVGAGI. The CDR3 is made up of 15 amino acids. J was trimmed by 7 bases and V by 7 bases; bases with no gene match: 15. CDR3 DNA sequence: TGTGCCAGCACACAAGACAGGGCTGCTTTTGGTGAAGCTTTCTTT. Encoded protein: CASTQDRAAFGEAFF.

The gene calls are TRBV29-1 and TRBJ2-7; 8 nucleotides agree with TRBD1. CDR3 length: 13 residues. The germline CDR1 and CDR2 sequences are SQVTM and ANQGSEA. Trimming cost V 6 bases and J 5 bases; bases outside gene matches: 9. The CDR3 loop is CSVDPTGANEQYF. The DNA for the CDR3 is TGCAGCGTGGATCCGACAGGGGCCAACGAGCAGTACTTC.

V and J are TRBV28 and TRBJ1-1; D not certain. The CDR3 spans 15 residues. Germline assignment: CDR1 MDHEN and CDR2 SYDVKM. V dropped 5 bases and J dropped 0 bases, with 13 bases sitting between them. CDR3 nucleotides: TGTGCCAGCAGTCTTCTTACGAACTTGAACACTGAAGCTTTCTTT. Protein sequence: CASSLLTNLNTEAFF.

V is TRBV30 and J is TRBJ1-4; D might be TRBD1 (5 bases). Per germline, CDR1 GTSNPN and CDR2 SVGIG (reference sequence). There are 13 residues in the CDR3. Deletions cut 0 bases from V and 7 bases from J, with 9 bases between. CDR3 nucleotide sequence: TGTGCCTGGAGTGTTGGAGGGGTTGAAAAACTGTTTTTT. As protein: CAWSVGGVEKLFF. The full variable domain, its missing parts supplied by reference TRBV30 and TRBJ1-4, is SQTIHQWPATLVQPVGSPLSLECTVEGTSNPNLYWYRQAAGRGLQLLFYSVGIGQISSEVPQNLSASRPQDRQFILSSKKLLLSDSGFYLCAWSVGGVEKLFFGSGTQLSVL.

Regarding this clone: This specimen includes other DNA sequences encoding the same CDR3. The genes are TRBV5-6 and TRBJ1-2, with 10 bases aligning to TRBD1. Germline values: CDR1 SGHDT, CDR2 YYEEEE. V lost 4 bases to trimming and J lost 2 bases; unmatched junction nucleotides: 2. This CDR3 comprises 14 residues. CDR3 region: CASSPGQGNYGYTF. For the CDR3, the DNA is TGTGCCAGCAGCCCGGGACAGGGGAACTATGGCTACACCTTC.

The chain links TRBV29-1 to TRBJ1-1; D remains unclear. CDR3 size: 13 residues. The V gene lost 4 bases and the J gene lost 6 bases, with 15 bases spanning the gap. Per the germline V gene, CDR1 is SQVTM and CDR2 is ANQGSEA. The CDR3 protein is CSVGLAKFSEAFF. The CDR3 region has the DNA TGCAGCGTTGGACTAGCCAAATTTTCTGAAGCTTTCTTT.

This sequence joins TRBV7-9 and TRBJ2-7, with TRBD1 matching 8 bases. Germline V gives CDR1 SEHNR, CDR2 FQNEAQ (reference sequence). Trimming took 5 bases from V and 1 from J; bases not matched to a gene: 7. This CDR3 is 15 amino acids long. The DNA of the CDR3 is TGTGCCAGCAGCCACGGAGACAGGGGATCCTACGAGCAGTACTTC. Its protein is CASSHGDRGSYEQYF.

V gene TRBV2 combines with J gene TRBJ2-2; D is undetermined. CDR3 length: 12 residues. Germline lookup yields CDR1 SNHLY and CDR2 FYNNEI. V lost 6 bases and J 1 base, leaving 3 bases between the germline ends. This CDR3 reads CASSGNTGELFF. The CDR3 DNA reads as TGTGCCAGCAGCGGGAACACCGGGGAGCTGTTTTTT.

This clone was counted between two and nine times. The CDR3, as DNA: TGCGCCAGCAGTGAGTCTCAGGAATACGAGCAGTACTTC. This gives the protein CASSESQEYEQYF. J is TRBJ2-7 and V is TRBV10-1; D ambiguous. Germline-derived CDR1 and CDR2 are WNHNN and SYGVQD (reference sequence). The CDR3 spans 13 residues. Trimming left V 0 bases short and J 4 bases short, with 7 bases between.

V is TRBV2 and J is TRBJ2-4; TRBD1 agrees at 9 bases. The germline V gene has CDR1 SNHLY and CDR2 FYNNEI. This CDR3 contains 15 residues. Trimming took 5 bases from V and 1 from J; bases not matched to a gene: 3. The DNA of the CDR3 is TGTGCCAGCAGTCCCGGGACAGGGGCCAAAAACATTCAGTACTTC. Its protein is CASSPGTGAKNIQYF.

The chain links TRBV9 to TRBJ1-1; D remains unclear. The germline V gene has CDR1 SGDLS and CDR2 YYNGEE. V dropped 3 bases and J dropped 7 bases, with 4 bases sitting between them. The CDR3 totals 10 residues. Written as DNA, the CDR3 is TGTGCCAGCAGCGGACATGAAGCTTTCTTT. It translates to CASSGHEAFF. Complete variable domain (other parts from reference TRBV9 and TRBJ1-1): DSGVTQTPKHLITATGQRVTLRCSPRSGDLSVYWYQQSLDQGLQFLIQYYNGEERAKGNILERFSAQQFPDLHSELNLSSLELGDSALYFCASSGHEAFFGQGTRLTVV.

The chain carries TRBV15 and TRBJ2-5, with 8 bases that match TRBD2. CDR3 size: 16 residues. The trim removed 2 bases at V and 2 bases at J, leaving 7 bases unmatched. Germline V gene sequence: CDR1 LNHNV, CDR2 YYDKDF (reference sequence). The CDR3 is CATSRPVQRGQETQYF. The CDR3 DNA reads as TGTGCCACCAGCAGACCGGTTCAGCGGGGGCAAGAGACCCAGTACTTC. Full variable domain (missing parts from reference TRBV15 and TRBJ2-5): DAMVIQNPRYQVTQFGKPVTLSCSQTLNHNVMYWYQQKSSQAPKLLFHYYDKDFNNEADTPDNFQSRRPNTSFCFLDIRSPGLGDTAMYLCATSRPVQRGQETQYFGPGTRLLVL.